One TCR beta chain is described in this entry. Its specificity is unknown. This sample was taken from a study of cytomegalovirus exposure and HLA in healthy donors. For the study at large: A previous analysis identified about 110 million unique TCR beta sequences derived from around 180 million T cells. Regarding the study as a whole: Highly shared variants forming one cluster were likely a sequencing artifact.

In the PCR, 60 Vbeta and 13 Jbeta primers were used. Only in-frame clones appear in the TCRdb table, and some are missing; sequencing was by immunoSEQ multiplex PCR. The sample lists 90,000 to 120,000 clones, roughly 70% occurring once. This CDR3 region has 16 residues. The V gene's germline CDR1 is SGHRS and CDR2 YFSETQ. The J segment lost 2 bases and the V segment lost 5 bases, leaving 11 bases of the junction unmatched. The sample taken for sequencing was PBMCs. This chain uses TRBV5-1 with TRBJ2-7, with 9 positions matching TRBD2. The receptor was derived from a young woman in good health and CMV-seropositive. The CDR3 is CASSSDPTSGAYEQYF. CDR3 nucleotides: TGCGCCAGCAGTTCTGACCCGACTAGCGGAGCCTACGAGCAGTACTTC. Looking up the rest from reference TRBV5-1 and TRBJ2-7 gives the full variable domain: KAGVTQTPRYLIKTRGQQVTLSCSPISGHRSVSWYQQTPGQGLQFLFEYFSETQRNKGNFPGRFSGRQFSNSRSEMNVSTLELGDSALYLCASSSDPTSGAYEQYFGPGTRLTVT.